This T cell receptor beta chain stems from a study of cytotoxic CD8 clonotypes in ibrutinib-treated CLL. Study observations and caveats: The clonality rise at ibrutinib response reflected private clonotype expansion. Baseline clonality, higher than in age-matched healthy donors, tracked circulating CD8+ T-cell counts.

Worth noting for this clone: Its target is not known.

Trimming shortened V by 0 bases and J by 4 bases, and 10 bases separated the two germline ends. The CDR3 contains 14 residues. Per the germline V gene, CDR1 is SGHRS and CDR2 is YFSETQ. Researchers set a sequencing depth target of 1 in 200,000 to 1 in 1 million T cells. Libraries were prepared by immunoSEQ multiplex PCR; TCRdb keeps only in-frame clonotypes and omits some of them. The table has approximately 340,000 clones, 67% seen once. The sample here was PBMCs, taken after 36 months of ibrutinib treatment. The TCR was taken from a human donor with chronic lymphocytic leukemia. The chain carries TRBV5-1 and TRBJ1-2; D is uncertain. The CDR3 region is CASSLASGGYGYTF. In DNA form, the CDR3 reads TGCGCCAGCAGCTTGGCTTCAGGTGGCTATGGCTACACCTTC.